Included here is one T cell receptor beta chain sequence, with context. This receptor's antigen is unknown. Base qualities are not at hand, and no much larger clone is one base apart. Preparation of the library involved the immunoSEQ multiplex PCR assay. TCRdb obtained this table from immuneACCESS and retained in-frame rearrangements with V and J assigned. These tables miss some clones; where compared with another copy, unresolved V genes account for less than half of the shortfall, and the remainder is unexplained. The sample profile shows about 33,000 clones; 86% of them were found once. 2.1% of the sample goes to the ten largest clones. The germline V gene sets CDR1 to MDHEN and CDR2 to SYDVKM. Trimming leaves V shorter by 7 bases and J shorter by 3 bases, with the junction holding 5 bases beyond the gene matches. The CDR3 spans 14 residues, from the cysteine through the phenylalanine. The entry retains the CDR3 DNA only, 42 bases that are in frame from base 1.

The record originates from a study of chemoradiotherapy in HPV16-positive cancers (dated by TCRdb to between 2021 and 2023). Regarding the complete study: Candidate HPV-specific T-cell clones and common TCR motifs were defined by functional T-cell assays performed on cells from two HPV16-positive patients. The study set out to ask whether T-cell immunity against the HPV oncoproteins E6 and E7 changes over the course of chemoradiotherapy and whether that immunity affects survival. TCR repertoires from 86 patients with HPV-related cancers were then used to track the candidate HPV-specific TCRs and motifs.

General study outcomes and caveats: The functional definition of HPV-specific T cells came from only a couple of HPV16-positive patients, and the survival association was reported for HPV16-positive patients. Expansion of candidate HPV-specific clones and E7-related TCR motifs was observed in the tumor microenvironment during treatment, whereas no such expansion was observed for non-HPV-specific T cells. Among HPV16-positive patients, expansion of HPV-responsive T cells during chemoradiotherapy was associated with better recurrence-free survival.

Repertoires were sampled repeatedly over the course of chemoradiotherapy so that clonal expansion in the tumor microenvironment could be followed. The receptor comes from a human donor with HPV-associated anogenital cancer. In this chain, TRBV28 is recombined with TRBJ2-2, with 7 bases aligning to TRBD1. Source: blood, taken from a patient who underwent chemoradiotherapy. The nucleotide sequence is TGTGCCAGCATCGGGACAGTCGACACCGGGGAGCTGTTTTTT. Translation gives CASIGTVDTGELFF. Reference TRBV28 and TRBJ2-2 proteins supply the regions before and after the CDR3; the full variable domain is: DVKVTQSSRYLVKRTGEKVFLECVQDMDHENMFWYRQDPGLGLRLIYFSYDVKMKEKGDIPEGYSVSREKKERFSLILESASTNQTSMYLCASIGTVDTGELFFGEGSRLTVL.